This T cell receptor beta chain was captured in a study of control samples from healthy donors and cancer patients. This clone was detected once. This CDR3 has 13 residues. The germline CDR1 and CDR2 sequences are SGDLS and YYNGEE. Between the trimmed V and J ends, which lost 4 bases and 7 bases, there was a span of 11 bases. The method was immunoSEQ multiplex PCR; TCRdb's version includes in-frame clones alone and lacks a portion of them. The sample lists about 120,000 clones, 90% seen once, with around 2.3% in the top ten. This receptor was taken from a man in his forties in good health. The sequencing sample was made of blood. The genes are TRBV9 and TRBJ2-2; D not certain. CDR3 in amino acids: CASSPHLVGELFF. DNA for the CDR3: TGTGCCAGCAGCCCCCACCTTGTCGGGGAGCTGTTTTTT.